This T cell receptor (beta chain) is drawn from a study of T cell responses to AZD1222 COVID-19 vaccine. Broader study findings: Repertoire sampling occurred only after the peak T cell response. Spike-spanning, vaccine-associated CD4 TCRs were dominant at 160-218 and 743-854. Seropositive AZD1222 recipients at baseline numbered only five or six.

Worth noting for this clone: No antigen is known for it.

Assay: immunoSEQ multiplex PCR; the TCRdb copy retains only in-frame clones and omits some. Of around 110,000 clones in the sample, about 90% are singletons; the top ten hold less than 25%. V lost 7 bases, J lost 6 bases, and 14 bases lay in between. CDR3 size: 13 residues. Germline lookup yields CDR1 LGHDT and CDR2 YNNKEL (reference sequence). J is TRBJ2-3 and V is TRBV3-1 (or the pseudogene TRBV3-2); no reliable D call. The starting material was peripheral blood, obtained on day 0 of AZD1222 vaccination. This receptor was taken from an adult in good health. The CDR3 sequence is CASTGDRVDTQYF. The CDR3 DNA follows: TGTGCCAGCACGGGCGATAGGGTGGATACGCAGTATTTT.